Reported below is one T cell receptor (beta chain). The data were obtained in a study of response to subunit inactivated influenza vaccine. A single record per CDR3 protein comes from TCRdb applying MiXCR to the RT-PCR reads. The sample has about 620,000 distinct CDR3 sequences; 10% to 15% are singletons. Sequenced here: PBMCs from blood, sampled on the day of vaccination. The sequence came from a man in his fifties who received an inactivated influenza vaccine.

In DNA form, the CDR3 reads TGCAGTGCTTCTCGACAGGGGACCCAAGAGACCCAGTACTTC. Protein sequence: CSASRQGTQETQYF. The chain combines TRBV20-1 with TRBJ2-5, with TRBD1 identical over 8 bases. Looked up from germline, CDR1 is DFQATT and CDR2 is SNEGSKA (reference sequence). This CDR3 comprises 14 residues. J was trimmed by 1 base and V by 5 bases; bases with no gene match: 6.